Described below is a single TCR beta chain sequence and its context. Its antigen is undetermined. Both about-4-week and about-12-week second-dose recipients were combined. This sample stems from a study of T cell responses to AZD1222 COVID-19 vaccine. Study-level findings and limits: Targets within unmutated variant regions were reportedly found for nearly half of spike-specific TCRs. White British donors predominated, females outnumbered males, and clonal diversity was possibly underestimated.

The ends were cut back, 0 bases at V and 0 bases at J, with 8 bases in the middle. The CDR3 sequence is 15 residues long. From germline, CDR1 is MGHRA and CDR2 YSYEKL. The data were produced by immunoSEQ multiplex PCR, yet TCRdb's version contains in-frame clones alone and is incomplete. The sample shows 120,000 to 150,000 clones, 91% of them seen only once. The source material was peripheral blood, sampled 28 days after the second AZD1222 dose. This receptor was taken from an adult who received the AZD1222 COVID-19 vaccine. The chain links TRBV4-1 to TRBJ2-5; D not resolved. The CDR3 here is CASSQEGRDQETQYF. The CDR3 nucleotides read TGCGCCAGCAGCCAAGAGGGCCGCGACCAAGAGACCCAGTACTTC.